The 5 T cell receptor beta chains below were found in one sample sequenced in a study of cytomegalovirus exposure and HLA in healthy donors. PCR employed 60 Vbeta and 13 Jbeta primers. Method: immunoSEQ multiplex PCR; TCRdb's copy keeps in-frame clones and lacks some. The table shows about 210,000 clones, with roughly 90% occurring only once. Sequenced sample: PBMCs. These receptors were obtained from a boy between 2 and 10 years old in good health and CMV-seronegative.

This clone was picked up one time. The CDR3 reads CASSVRTGGNNEQFF. The DNA for the CDR3 is TGTGCCAGCAGCGTTCGGACAGGGGGCAACAATGAGCAGTTCTTC. The gene calls are TRBV9 and TRBJ2-1, with 11 bases lining up with TRBD1. Germline lookup yields CDR1 SGDLS and CDR2 YYNGEE. V lost 2 bases and J lost 5; bases outside the gene matches: 3. The CDR3 sequence is 15 residues long.

This chain uses TRBV20-1 with TRBJ1-2, with 9 bases fitting TRBD1. Looked up from germline, CDR1 is DFQATT and CDR2 is SNEGSKA (reference sequence). This CDR3 has 11 residues. Unmatched junction bases numbered 3, after V lost 3 bases and J lost 10 bases. CDR3 sequence: CSARGQGIYTF. The CDR3 bases are TGCAGTGCTAGGGGACAGGGAATCTACACCTTC.

This chain uses TRBV5-1 with TRBJ2-7; 8 bases align to TRBD1. The ends lost 4 bases at V and 2 bases at J; junction bases unmatched: 5. Germline loops: CDR1 SGHRS, CDR2 YFSETQ. The CDR3 runs 14 residues. The chain's CDR3 is CASSPGQATYEQYF. In nucleotides, the CDR3 is TGCGCCAGCAGCCCGGGACAGGCGACCTACGAGCAGTACTTC.

This chain connects TRBV27 to TRBJ2-1; tentative D call: TRBD2 (6 bases). CDR1 is MNHEY, CDR2 SMNVEV, per germline (reference sequence). The CDR3 runs to 13 residues. The V and J ends lost 6 bases and 10 bases respectively, with 16 bases between them. CDR3 bases: TGTGCCAGCAGCCTTACCGGAGGACTAGAGCAGTTCTTC. Its translation is CASSLTGGLEQFF.

This clone has a handful of counts. The chain has TRBV6-4 and TRBJ2-3; 8 nucleotides agree with TRBD2. The CDR3 sequence is 15 residues long. V trimming: 8 bases; J trimming: 6 bases; junction bases outside the gene matches: 13. The germline V gene encodes CDR1 MRHNA and CDR2 SNTAGT. In DNA form, the CDR3 reads TGTGCCAGCGGACCCGGGGCGGGAGGACGGGATACGCAGTATTTT. Translated: CASGPGAGGRDTQYF.